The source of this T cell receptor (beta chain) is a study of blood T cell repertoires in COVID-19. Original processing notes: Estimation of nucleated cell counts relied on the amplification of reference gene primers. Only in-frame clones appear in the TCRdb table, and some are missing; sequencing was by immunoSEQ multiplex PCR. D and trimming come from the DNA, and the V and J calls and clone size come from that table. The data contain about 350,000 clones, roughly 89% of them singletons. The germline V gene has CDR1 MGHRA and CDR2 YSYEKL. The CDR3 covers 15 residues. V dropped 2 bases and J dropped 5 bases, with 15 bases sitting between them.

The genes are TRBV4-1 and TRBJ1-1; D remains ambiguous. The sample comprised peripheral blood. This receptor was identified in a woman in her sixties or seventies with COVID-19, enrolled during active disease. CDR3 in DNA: TGCGCCAGCAGCCAAATCAGGAAGGTAAAGACTGAAGCTTTCTTT. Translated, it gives CASSQIRKVKTEAFF.